This T cell receptor beta chain was sequenced in a study of cytomegalovirus exposure and HLA in healthy donors. Both 60 Vbeta primers and 13 Jbeta primers went into the PCR. Sequenced by immunoSEQ multiplex PCR; TCRdb stores in-frame clones only, minus some. The repertoire holds 90,000 to 120,000 clones, 81% seen once, with around 2.4% in the top ten. Germline V gene data show CDR1 as DFQATT and CDR2 as SNEGSKA (reference sequence). The CDR3 is 11 amino acids. Trimming stripped 6 bases from V and 8 bases from J, with 13 bases between. This clone was observed once. Its antigen is not known. Study-level points and caveats: It was assumed in the presence/absence analyses that sequencing depth was roughly uniform across donors. As immune exposure information, only CMV serostatus was available.

The rearrangement joins TRBV20-1 to TRBJ1-2; no firm D call. The receptor's source is a young man in good health and CMV-seronegative. The sequenced sample was PBMCs. The CDR3 loop reads CSARAKKGYTF. CDR3 bases: TGCAGTGCGCGGGCCAAGAAAGGCTACACCTTC.